The clone carrying this TCR beta chain came up a few times. What it binds is unknown. These data belong to a study of post-analysis software for immune sequencing data. Looking at the study overall: Relapsing-remitting, secondary progressive and progressive-relapsing multiple sclerosis courses were included. Study results and limitations: People with multiple sclerosis had a significantly lower normalized Chao1 diversity than controls did. About 5 TRBV segments (TRBV5-6, TRBV5-1 and TRBV20-1 among them) occurred more frequently in patients than in controls. F measure grouped same-batch samples tightly together.

Every TCR beta cDNA library bore unique molecular identifiers. It was from about 0.98 to 11 million T cells that 500,000 or so cDNA molecules came. TCRdb re-called the PCR reads through MiXCR, storing one row per CDR3 protein. This repertoire shows some 370,000 distinct CDR3 sequences, less than 40% found once; its top ten account for 13%. This CDR3 spans 17 amino acids. V lost 7 bases and J 2 bases, leaving 23 bases between the germline ends. The chain has TRBV12-3 or TRBV12-4 and TRBJ2-5; D unresolved. This sequence was found in a girl under 18 with multiple sclerosis. Sequenced input: blood. CDR3 in amino acids: CASTLDIGREGQETQYF. The DNA of the CDR3 is TGTGCCAGCACCTTAGATATTGGAAGGGAAGGGCAAGAGACCCAGTACTTC.